The 24 T cell receptor beta chains presented below share a single source sample, sequenced in a study of blood T cell repertoires in COVID-19. Sequenced by immunoSEQ multiplex PCR; TCRdb stores in-frame clones only, minus some. The top ten hold about 5% of the sample, which has 45,000 to 60,000 clones, around 73% seen once. The sample was PBMCs or T cells enriched from blood (not recorded which). The receptors were gathered from a woman aged 45-60 years with acute COVID-19.

The sample holds a few counts of this clone. This chain uses TRBV6-4 with TRBJ1-6, with D unclear. Germline assignment: CDR1 MRHNA and CDR2 SNTAGT. The CDR3 totals 13 residues. Between the trimmed V and J ends, which lost 0 bases and 11 bases, there was a span of 8 bases. The CDR3 sequence: CASSDSPGAPLHF. The DNA for the CDR3 is TGTGCCAGCAGTGACTCCCCGGGAGCACCCCTCCACTTT.

This chain joins TRBV4-2 and TRBJ1-1; unclear D gene. Trimming shortened V by 0 bases and J by 1 base, and 12 bases separated the two germline ends. Germline values: CDR1 LGHNA, CDR2 YNFKEQ. The CDR3 is 16 residues long. CDR3 DNA sequence: TGTGCCAGCAGCCAAGATCACGAGGCCGGGAACACTGAAGCTTTCTTT. It is translated as CASSQDHEAGNTEAFF.

The chain recombines TRBV7-3 with TRBJ2-2, with D possibly being TRBD1 (6 bases). V shed 2 bases and J shed 4 bases, with 14 bases lying between them. Germline CDR1 SGHTA, CDR2 FQGTGA. The CDR3 has 16 amino acids. CDR3 DNA: TGTGCCAGCAGCTTACACCCCAGGGGATCCACCGGGGAGCTGTTTTTT. Protein sequence: CASSLHPRGSTGELFF.

The chain joins TRBV2 to TRBJ2-2; D may be TRBD1 (5 bases). Germline V CDR1 and CDR2: SNHLY, FYNNEI. CDR3 length: 14 amino acids. Trimming took 3 bases from V and 4 from J, leaving 9 bases between them. DNA for the CDR3: TGTGCCAGCAGTGACGGACAAGTCACCGGGGAGCTGTTTTTT. This sequence encodes CASSDGQVTGELFF.

J is TRBJ2-3 and V is TRBV7-8, with 12 bases fitting TRBD2. V lost 5 bases to trimming and J lost 5 bases; unmatched junction nucleotides: 8. In germline, CDR1 is SGHVS, CDR2 FQNEAQ. This CDR3 is 16 amino acids long. The CDR3 region is CASSALLAGGRDTQYF. The CDR3 DNA follows: TGTGCCAGCAGCGCCCTCCTAGCGGGGGGGCGAGATACGCAGTATTTT.

In regard to this clone: The junction and the germline gene differ at one end; a read error may be behind it. The genes are TRBV7-7 and TRBJ1-3; 7 bases are shared with TRBD1. CDR3 length equals 15 residues. Germline loops: CDR1 SSHAT, CDR2 FNYEAQ (reference sequence). The DNA of the CDR3 is TGTGCTAGCAGCCCTGGGACAGCCTCTGGAAACACCATATATTTT. Translated: CASSPGTASGNTIYF.

The chain employs TRBV13 and TRBJ1-2, with D perhaps matching TRBD1 (6 bases). Trimming stripped 1 base from V and 7 bases from J, with 10 bases between. Germline CDR1 PRHDT, CDR2 FYEKMQ (reference sequence). This CDR3 has 13 residues. CDR3 in amino acids: CASSLEGGGGYTF. For the CDR3, the DNA is TGTGCCAGCAGCTTAGAAGGGGGGGGTGGCTACACCTTC.

The genes are TRBV19 and TRBJ1-5; the D gene is possibly TRBD1 (6 bases). This CDR3 has 15 amino acids. Trimming removed 9 bases from V and 0 bases from J, with 15 bases in between. CDR1 LNHDA and CDR2 SQIVND come from the germline V gene (reference sequence). The CDR3 sequence is CASRKQGYSNQPQHF. For the CDR3, the DNA is TGTGCCAGCAGAAAACAGGGCTATAGCAATCAGCCCCAGCATTTT.

The chain couples TRBV5-5 to TRBJ1-4; maybe TRBD1 (6 bases). V lost 3 bases, J lost 8 bases, and 20 bases lay in between. CDR3 length equals 16 residues. Germline CDR1 reads SGHKS; CDR2 reads YYEKEE (reference sequence). CDR3 nucleotides: TGTGCCAGCAGCTCTTCACTGGGGGGGCCCAGGGAAAAACTGTTTTTT. It codes for CASSSSLGGPREKLFF.

V gene TRBV2 combines with J gene TRBJ1-6; TRBD1 agrees at 9 bases. Germline CDR1 reads SNHLY; CDR2 reads FYNNEI. V lost 5 bases, J lost 10 bases, and 9 bases stayed unmatched. CDR3 length equals 15 residues. CDR3 protein: CASSLQGAKGSPLHF. The CDR3 nucleotides read TGTGCCAGCAGTCTACAGGGGGCAAAAGGATCACCCCTCCACTTT.

This chain connects TRBV7-8 to TRBJ2-1; 8 bases are a match to TRBD2. The CDR3 is 14 residues long. CDR1 is SGHVS, CDR2 FQNEAQ, per germline. J gave up 7 bases and V 1 base, and 3 bases lay outside the gene matches. In DNA form, the CDR3 reads TGTGCCAGCAGCTTAGAGCGGGGGCCTAATGAGCAGTTCTTC. It codes for CASSLERGPNEQFF.

J is TRBJ1-1 and V is TRBV2, with TRBD1 as a possible D gene (5 bases). Trimming stripped 3 bases from V and 6 bases from J, with 17 bases between. This CDR3 has 15 residues. Per the germline V gene, CDR1 is SNHLY and CDR2 is FYNNEI. The CDR3: CASSEGRGRKPEAFF. CDR3 bases: TGTGCCAGCAGTGAGGGAAGGGGCAGGAAGCCTGAAGCTTTCTTT.

The chain recombines TRBV5-1 with TRBJ1-6; 7 bases line up with TRBD1. Germline lookup yields CDR1 SGHRS and CDR2 YFSETQ. This CDR3 has 14 residues. Germline trimming cut 2 bases from V and 6 bases from J; bases unmatched to any gene: 2. The DNA of the CDR3 is TGCGCCAGCAGCTTCCGACAGGGTAATTCACCCCTCCACTTT. This translates into CASSFRQGNSPLHF.

This chain connects TRBV10-3 to TRBJ1-2; D is possibly TRBD1 (6 bases). The V end was cut by 7 bases, the J end by 5 bases, with 14 bases between. Germline CDR1 ENHRY, CDR2 SYGVKD. The CDR3 loop spans 13 amino acids. Written as DNA, the CDR3 is TGTGCCATCACCCCACGACAGGCTTATGGCTACACCTTC. Encoded protein: CAITPRQAYGYTF.

As DNA, the CDR3 is TGTGCCAGCAGTGAGTCTCGGGGGGTAGCCAAAGATACGCAGTATTTT. Translation gives CASSESRGVAKDTQYF. The chain is built from TRBV2 and TRBJ2-3; 7 nucleotides align to TRBD2. This CDR3 has 16 amino acids. With V trimmed by 3 bases and J by 5 bases, 11 bases remained unmatched. Looked up from germline, CDR1 is SNHLY and CDR2 is FYNNEI. Variable domain in full (rest from reference TRBV2 and TRBJ2-3): EPEVTQTPSHQVTQMGQEVILRCVPISNHLYFYWYRQILGQKVEFLVSFYNNEISEKSEIFDDQFSVERPDGSNFTLKIRSTKLEDSAMYFCASSESRGVAKDTQYFGPGTRLTVL.

This clone was observed a few times. The CDR3 nucleotides read TGTGCCAGCAGTGAGCGGGAGTCGGCACCCCTCCACTTT. It translates to CASSERESAPLHF. The V gene is TRBV2, the J gene TRBJ1-6; unclear D gene. The CDR3 length is 13 residues. CDR1 is SNHLY, CDR2 FYNNEI, per germline. With 3 bases removed from V and 11 bases from J, the gap between germline ends came to 11 bases.

This chain connects TRBV3-1 (or the pseudogene TRBV3-2) to TRBJ1-6, with a possible D match to TRBD1 (6 bases). CDR3 length: 16 residues. Germline V gene data show CDR1 as LGHDT and CDR2 as YNNKEL (reference sequence). V lost 0 bases and J lost 6, with 12 bases in between. The CDR3 sequence: CASSQEGDRTNSPLHF. CDR3 nucleotides: TGTGCCAGCAGCCAAGAAGGCGACAGGACTAATTCACCCCTCCACTTT.

The chain joins TRBV18 to TRBJ1-2; TRBD1 aligns across 8 bases. V lost 3 bases to trimming and J lost 6 bases; unmatched junction nucleotides: 3. Per germline, CDR1 KGHSH and CDR2 LQKENI. This CDR3 contains 13 residues. The CDR3 DNA is TGTGCCAGCTCACCGGACAGGGCGCATGGCTACACCTTC. Encoded protein: CASSPDRAHGYTF.

This chain connects TRBV15 to TRBJ1-2, with a weak D call TRBD1 (6 bases). Germline CDR1 is LNHNV and CDR2 is YYDKDF (reference sequence). The CDR3 consists of 14 residues. The V and J ends lost 6 bases and 4 bases respectively, with 15 bases between them. The CDR3 sequence: CATRPTGPFYGYTF. The CDR3 DNA sequence: TGTGCCACCAGACCGACAGGACCTTTCTATGGCTACACCTTC.

The chain employs TRBV5-4 and TRBJ1-1; 8 positions match TRBD1. This CDR3 contains 13 residues. Germline-derived CDR1 and CDR2 are SGHNT and YYREEE (reference sequence). V gave up 4 bases and J gave up 4 bases; unmatched junction bases: 3. The CDR3, as DNA: TGTGCCAGCAGCCGCACAGGGGGCACTGAAGCTTTCTTT. Protein: CASSRTGGTEAFF.

The rearrangement uses TRBV7-2 and TRBJ2-3; D not resolved. Germline CDR1 reads SGHTA; CDR2 reads FQGNSA. V was shortened by 1 base and J by 10 bases, with 9 bases between the two germline ends. This CDR3 has 12 residues. The CDR3 loop reads CASSLESAAQYF. CDR3 coding DNA: TGTGCCAGCAGCTTAGAATCGGCGGCGCAGTATTTT.

The gene calls are TRBV7-2 and TRBJ1-5; D is uncertain. Looked up from germline, CDR1 is SGHTA and CDR2 is FQGNSA. The length of the CDR3 is 15 residues. The germline V and J ends were trimmed by 3 bases and 4 bases, with 13 bases remaining between them. The DNA of the CDR3 is TGTGCCAGCAGCTTCGATGGTACTCGGAATCAGCCCCAGCATTTT. It codes for CASSFDGTRNQPQHF.

This chain uses TRBV27 with TRBJ2-7, with D unclear. The CDR3 totals 13 residues. CDR1 MNHEY and CDR2 SMNVEV come from the germline V gene (reference sequence). V lost 7 bases, J lost 0 bases, and 10 bases lay in between. CDR3 sequence: CASTEVGSYEQYF. The CDR3 region has the DNA TGTGCCAGCACCGAGGTAGGCTCCTACGAGCAGTACTTC.

The V gene is TRBV5-4, the J gene TRBJ1-2; 9 bases are a match to TRBD1. Germline V gene data show CDR1 as SGHNT and CDR2 as YYREEE (reference sequence). The V gene end was trimmed by 5 bases and the J gene end by 6 bases; junction bases not matched to a gene: 8. There are 14 residues in the CDR3. CDR3 in amino acids: CASSSTGGPNGYTF. The CDR3 bases are TGTGCCAGCAGTTCTACAGGGGGCCCCAATGGCTACACCTTC.